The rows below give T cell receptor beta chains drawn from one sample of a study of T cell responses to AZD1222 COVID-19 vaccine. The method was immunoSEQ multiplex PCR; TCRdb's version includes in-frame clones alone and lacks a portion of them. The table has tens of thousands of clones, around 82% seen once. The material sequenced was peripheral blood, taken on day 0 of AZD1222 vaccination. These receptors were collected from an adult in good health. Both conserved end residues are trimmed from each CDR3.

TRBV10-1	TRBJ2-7	ASSPGHSSYEQY
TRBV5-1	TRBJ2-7	ASSLDGGTYEQY
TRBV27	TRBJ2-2	ASSSGQPNTGELF
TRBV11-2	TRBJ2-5	ASSLDPGVIETQY
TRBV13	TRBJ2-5	ASSHRPRGGEETQY
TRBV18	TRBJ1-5	ASSREDNQPQH
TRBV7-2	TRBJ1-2	ASSFLTTGNYGYT
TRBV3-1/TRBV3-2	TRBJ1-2	ASSLMGYGYT
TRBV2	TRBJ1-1	ASSVDRRSNTEAF
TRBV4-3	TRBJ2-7	ASSPSIGWPYEQY
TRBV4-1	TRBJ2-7	ASSPWTGQDEQY
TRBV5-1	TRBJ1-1	ASSLGLSGMVEAF
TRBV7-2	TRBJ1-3	ASSRTGGNTIY
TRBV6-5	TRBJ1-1	ASRPGQGSRGAF
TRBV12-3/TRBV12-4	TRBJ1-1	ASSPIMGSEAF
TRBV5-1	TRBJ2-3	ASSLTDASTDTQY
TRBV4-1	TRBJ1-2	ASNPGGTNYGYT
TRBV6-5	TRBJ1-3	ASSYSRTGGNTIY
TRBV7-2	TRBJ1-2	ASSKDYGYT
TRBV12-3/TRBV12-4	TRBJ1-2	ASSLVINYGYT
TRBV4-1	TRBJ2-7	ASTENIQLGEQY
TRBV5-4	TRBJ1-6	ASSWEGIGNSPLH
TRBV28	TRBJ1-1	ASSQYRAAGTEAF
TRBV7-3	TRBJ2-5	ASSPQGGQETQY
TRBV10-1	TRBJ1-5	ASSEYRGGQPQH
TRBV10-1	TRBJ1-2	ASMGKGGYGYT
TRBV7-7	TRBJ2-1	ASSLGVSGSYNEQF
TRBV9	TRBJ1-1	ASSVGVQGARNTEAF
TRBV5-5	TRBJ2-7	ASSWGQSYEQY
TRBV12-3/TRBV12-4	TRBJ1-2	ASRPPSGVGYT
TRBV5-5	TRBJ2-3	ASSTGLAGGLGDTQY
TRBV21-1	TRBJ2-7	ASSKRDGTSRYYEQY
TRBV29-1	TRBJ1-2	SVEDRGEGGYT
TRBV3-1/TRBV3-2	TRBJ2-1	ASSRLERGAYNEQF
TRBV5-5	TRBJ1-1	ASSLRQEVNTEAF
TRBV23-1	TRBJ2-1	ASSQSPPAGVYNEQF
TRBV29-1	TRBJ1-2	SVQPWTGGRGGYT
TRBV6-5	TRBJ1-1	ASSSYPGNTEAF
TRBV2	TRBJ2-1	ATREGLDNEQF
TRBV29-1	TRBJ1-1	SVTGTMNTEAF
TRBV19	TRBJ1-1	ASSIGGQRNTEAF
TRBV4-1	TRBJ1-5	ASSQSGGLNQPQH
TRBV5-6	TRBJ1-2	ASSLMGANYGYT
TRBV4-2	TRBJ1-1	ASSPPGGATEAF
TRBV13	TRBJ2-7	ASSLKLGYGGGPTYEQY
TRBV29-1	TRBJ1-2	SVEAQGMRGYT
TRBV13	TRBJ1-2	ASTLERTGVGYT
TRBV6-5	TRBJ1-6	ASSYSPRTFNSPLH
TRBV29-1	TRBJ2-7	SARRGRENEQY